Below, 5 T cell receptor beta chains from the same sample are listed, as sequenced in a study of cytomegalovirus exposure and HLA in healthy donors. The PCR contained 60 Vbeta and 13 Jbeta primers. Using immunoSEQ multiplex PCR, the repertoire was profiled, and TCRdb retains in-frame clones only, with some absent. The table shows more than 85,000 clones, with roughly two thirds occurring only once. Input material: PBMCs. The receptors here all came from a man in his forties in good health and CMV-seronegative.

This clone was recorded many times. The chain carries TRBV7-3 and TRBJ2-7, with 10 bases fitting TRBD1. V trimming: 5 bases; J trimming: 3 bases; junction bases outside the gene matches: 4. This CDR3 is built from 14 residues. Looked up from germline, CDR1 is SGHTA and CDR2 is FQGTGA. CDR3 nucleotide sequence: TGTGCCAGCAGCCCGGGGACAGGGGACTACGAGCAGTACTTC. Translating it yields CASSPGTGDYEQYF.

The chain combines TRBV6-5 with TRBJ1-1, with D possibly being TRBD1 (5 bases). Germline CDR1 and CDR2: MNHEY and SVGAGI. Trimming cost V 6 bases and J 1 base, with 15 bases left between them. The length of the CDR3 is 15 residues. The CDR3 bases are TGTGCCAGCAGCCACCTCAGGGAAAAGAACACTGAAGCTTTCTTT. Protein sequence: CASSHLREKNTEAFF.

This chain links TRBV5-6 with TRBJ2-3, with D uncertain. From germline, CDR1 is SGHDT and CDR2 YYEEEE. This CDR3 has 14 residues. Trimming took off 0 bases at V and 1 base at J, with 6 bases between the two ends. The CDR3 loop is CASSLGRGTDTQYF. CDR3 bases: TGTGCCAGCAGCTTGGGACGGGGCACAGATACGCAGTATTTT.

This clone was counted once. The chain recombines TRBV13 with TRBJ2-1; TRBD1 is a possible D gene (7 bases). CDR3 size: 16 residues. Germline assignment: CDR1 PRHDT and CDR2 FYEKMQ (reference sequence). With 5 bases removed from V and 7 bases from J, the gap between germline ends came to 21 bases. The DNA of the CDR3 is TGTGCCAGCAGCCCAGCCGTCCCAGGGGGGCAAAATGAGCAGTTCTTC. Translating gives CASSPAVPGGQNEQFF.

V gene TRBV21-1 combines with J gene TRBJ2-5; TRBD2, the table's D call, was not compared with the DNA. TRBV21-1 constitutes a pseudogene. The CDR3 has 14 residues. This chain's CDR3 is CASRRPTSGETQYF. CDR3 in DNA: TGTGCCAGCAGAAGACCTACTAGCGGGGAGACCCAGTACTTC.